The T cell receptor beta chain described here comes from a study of long-term antiretroviral therapy in people with HIV (dated by TCRdb to between 2021 and 2024). Describing the broader study: Collection of the earliest samples took place about a decade ahead of the 2015 WHO recommendation for immediate ART, at a time when ART was typically delayed until CD4 counts fell. A retrospective serial study tested whether changes in peripheral blood TRB repertoire composition and diversity were associated with ART initiation and durable HIV suppression. A total of 192 cryopreserved PBMC samples came from 30 adults with confirmed HIV infection and were collected serially over a mean of roughly 6 years (range 1-12). Of the approximately 28 participants with HIV, about a dozen were female. No cross-contamination during QIAcube processing turned up in test extractions that ran a monoclonal T-cell line alongside 33 polyclonal samples.

The immunoSEQ hsTCRB v3.0 assay was used at survey level resolution to sequence the TRB variable region. A depth of roughly 35,000-55,000 T-cell genomes per sample was targeted for TRB sequencing. An Illumina MiSeq with a v3 150-cycle kit was used to sequence the pooled TRB libraries. As for how the authors treated the data: Repertoire analysis ran in R within a reproducible Nextflow workflow covering QC, data transformation and analysis. LymphoSeq2, an R package for AIRR-Seq data exploration, was used to implement custom analyses. Several samples yielding fewer than 5000 total TRB sequences were excluded, leaving over 150 analyzed HIV repertoires. Among the 190 or so HIV repertoires that were kept, under 60 were collected before ART initiation and over 120 were collected after ART initiation. Repertoires were downsampled to 5000 TRB nucleotide sequences, with summary statistics averaged over 100 downsampling iterations. TRB sequences were retained for analysis only if CDR3 regions of at least seven amino acids were present. Diversity was assessed using a clonality score derived from Shannon entropy and using the Gini coefficient. In repertoire networks, the top 5000 CDR3 amino acid sequences were linked whenever an edit distance of one separated two sequences. For TRB CDR3 amino acid sequences, GLIPH2 was used to predict antigen specificity groups and MHC restriction. To flag known associations with CMV, EBV, HIV or tissue antigens, CDR3 amino acid sequences were compared against VDJdb and McPAS-TCR. Pre-ART, post-ART and control groups were compared with Wilcoxon signed-rank tests and Holm-Bonferroni correction. Entries here come from immuneACCESS through TCRdb and include only in-frame sequences with V and J called. Some clones fail to appear in such tables; in the studies checked, an unresolved V gene covers under half of the shortfall, and the cause of the remainder is unknown. V and J calls plus clone size are reproduced from that table; the DNA served to infer D and trimming. This sample comprises about 31,000 clones, 80% to 90% of them detected only once. The ten largest account for roughly 3.8% of the sample.

The V end loses 5 bases and the J end loses 2 bases, and a stretch of 13 bases separates them. Reading the germline V gene gives CDR1 KGHSY and CDR2 FQNENV. Inclusive of the bounding cysteine and phenylalanine, the CDR3 is 15 residues long. Only the CDR3 DNA stays, 45 bases, in frame from base 1. To be included, a participant needed at least one PBMC sample from before ART initiation plus at least two post-ART samples. Every participant with HIV received treatment in the United States of America. Before DNA extraction, cryopreserved samples containing about 1-11 million PBMC were thawed and washed. At the time of the earliest PBMC sample, participants with HIV were aged between roughly 20 and 55 years. PBMC samples from each participant spanned 1-4 timepoints before ART initiation and 2-8 timepoints after ART initiation, with a median of 7 samples. For every participant, serial HIV viral load, CD4+ T-cell count, ART history and demographic data were obtained. Genomic DNA was extracted from unsorted PBMC with a Qiagen kit on a QIAcube, processed in batches of 12 samples.

Overall study outcomes, separate from this receptor: Expanded TRB clones identified before ART initiation dominated the repertoire across all time points, though the dominance fluctuated and decreased in many PLHIV after ART. No data were available on ART adherence, viral resistance or therapy changes, limiting inferences about post-ART repertoire changes. CDR3 length ranges in HIV repertoires were narrower than in controls, and network structure suggested an antigen-experienced repertoire with only a slight naive shift after ART. Because pre-ART samples had limited cell numbers, profiling was done on unsorted PBMC rather than on sorted CD4+ and CD8+ T cells. Limited PBMC availability meant only the TCR beta chain was sequenced, without alpha chain pairing. The samples span the years 2004 to 2017, and the ART regimens used may be less effective than current regimens. Starting ART was linked to a significant rise in TRB diversity, yet even with long-term ART the diversity remained significantly lower than in transplant donor controls.

A note on this clone: The target of this receptor is not known. Qualities for individual bases were not recorded, and no much larger clone is one base off.

The TCR sequence derives from a young man with HIV. Sequenced here: unsorted PBMCs, sampled 0.8 years before starting antiretroviral therapy. Here the chain combines TRBV16 and TRBJ1-5; no D gene can be assigned with confidence. The CDR3 here reads CASSARGLGNQPQHF. The sequence in DNA is TGTGCCAGCAGCGCTCGGGGATTGGGCAATCAGCCCCAGCATTTT.